The 12 T cell receptor beta chains listed next were all sequenced from one sample in a study of radiation and T cells in renal cell carcinoma. Time point reported: blood 2 weeks post-SBRT. As to treatment: 15 Gy SBRT to primary tumor, nephrectomy 4 weeks later. Using immunoSEQ multiplex PCR, the repertoire was profiled, and TCRdb retains in-frame clones only, with some absent. The sample shows 100,000 to 150,000 clones, 65% to 85% of them seen only once. This specimen was blood, taken from a patient whose treatment included radiotherapy and nephrectomy. The receptors were sampled from a middle-aged man with renal cell carcinoma.

The rearrangement uses TRBV9 and TRBJ2-7; maybe TRBD2 (5 bases). CDR1 is SGDLS, CDR2 YYNGEE, per germline. Trimming took 0 bases from V and 0 from J, leaving 10 bases between them. The CDR3 consists of 15 residues. The CDR3 loop reads CASSVVPGNSYEQYF. The CDR3 nucleotides are TGTGCCAGCAGCGTAGTACCGGGAAACTCCTACGAGCAGTACTTC.

V and J are TRBV6-6 and TRBJ2-7; 11 bases match TRBD2. Germline V gene sequence: CDR1 MNHNY, CDR2 SVGAGI (reference sequence). The V and J ends lost 7 bases and 1 base, in that order; junction bases with no gene match: 9. The CDR3 loop spans 16 amino acids. In DNA form, the CDR3 reads TGTGCCAGCATGTGGTCGACTAGCGGGGATTCCTACGAGCAGTACTTC. This encodes CASMWSTSGDSYEQYF.

This chain connects TRBV4-1 to TRBJ1-5; D gene ambiguous. Trimming took off 1 base at V and 9 bases at J, with 10 bases between the two ends. CDR1 is MGHRA, CDR2 YSYEKL, per germline. The CDR3 spans 13 residues. The DNA for the CDR3 is TGCGCCAGCAGCCAAGTTATGTCGGGGCCCCAGCATTTT. This codes for CASSQVMSGPQHF.

The chain joins TRBV7-2 to TRBJ2-1; weak D call: TRBD1 (5 bases). From germline, CDR1 is SGHTA and CDR2 FQGNSA. V lost 0 bases and J 12 bases, leaving 9 bases between the germline ends. The CDR3 runs to 12 residues. The CDR3 spells CASSLAGLGQFF. In nucleotides, the CDR3 is TGTGCCAGCAGCTTAGCGGGGCTTGGGCAGTTCTTC.

The chain employs TRBV10-3 and TRBJ1-1; 9 bases are shared with TRBD1. Germline values: CDR1 ENHRY, CDR2 SYGVKD. This CDR3 has 14 amino acids. The V and J ends lost 8 bases and 4 bases, in that order; junction bases with no gene match: 8. CDR3 sequence (DNA): TGTGCCATCGAGCCCGGGACAGGGATCACTGAAGCTTTCTTT. This translates into CAIEPGTGITEAFF.

The CDR3 loop reads CASSLEQETQYF. CDR3 nucleotides: TGTGCCAGCTCACTAGAACAAGAGACCCAGTACTTC. This chain connects TRBV18 to TRBJ2-5; D not resolved. Germline values: CDR1 KGHSH, CDR2 LQKENI. The CDR3 contains 12 residues. V was cut by 4 bases and J by 2 bases, with 5 bases left in between.

This clone was seen only once. A much larger clone differs by one base, so this may be a read error. Other DNA sequences in the sample encode the same CDR3. The J gene is TRBJ1-2, the V gene TRBV9; a weak D match, TRBD1 (5 bases). CDR1 SGDLS and CDR2 YYNGEE come from the germline V gene. The CDR3 spans 17 residues. CDR3 coding DNA: TGTGCCAGTAGCGTGAAAGCCCCGGGACGGCCTAACTATGGCTACACCTTC. This gives the protein CASSVKAPGRPNYGYTF.

The rearrangement links TRBV27 to TRBJ2-1; 9 bases align to TRBD1. The CDR3 is 15 amino acids. Trimming at V came to 4 bases and at J to 6 bases, leaving 7 bases not matched to a gene. Looked up from germline, CDR1 is MNHEY and CDR2 is SMNVEV (reference sequence). CDR3 protein: CASSSPGQGGNEQFF. In DNA, the CDR3 is TGTGCCAGCAGTTCCCCGGGACAGGGTGGCAATGAGCAGTTCTTC.

This clone was seen only once. The genes are TRBV28 and TRBJ1-2; D is uncertain. Between the trimmed V and J ends, which lost 6 bases and 6 bases, there was a span of 17 bases. The CDR3 loop spans 14 amino acids. Per the germline V gene, CDR1 is MDHEN and CDR2 is SYDVKM. The CDR3 region is CASSTTRGWDGYTF. The DNA of the CDR3 is TGTGCCAGCAGCACAACCAGAGGCTGGGATGGCTACACCTTC.

V usage is TRBV5-6 and J usage is TRBJ2-5; tentatively, D is TRBD1 (6 bases). The DNA end is a closer match to TRBJ2-7, so the J assignment may be wrong. Germline-derived CDR1 and CDR2 are SGHDT and YYEEEE. The CDR3 is 13 residues long. Written as DNA, the CDR3 is TGTGCCAGCAGCTCCACTCAGGGGTACGAGCAGTACTTC. As protein: CASSSTQGYEQYF.

The chain combines TRBV27 with TRBJ2-2, with D hard to call. The CDR3 runs to 13 residues. V shed 1 base and J shed 8 bases, with 8 bases lying between them. The V gene's germline CDR1 is MNHEY and CDR2 SMNVEV (reference sequence). DNA of the CDR3: TGTGCCAGCAGTTTATTCCTGGGAGGGGAGCTGTTTTTT. Amino acid sequence: CASSLFLGGELFF.

The chain carries TRBV19 and TRBJ2-2, with D perhaps assigned TRBD1 or TRBD2 (6 bases each). This CDR3 is 17 amino acids long. CDR1 and CDR2 from the germline V gene are LNHDA and SQIVND (reference sequence). Trimming shortened V by 3 bases and J by 2 bases, and 16 bases separated the two germline ends. This CDR3 is CASSIGMWGANTGELFF. Here the CDR3 DNA reads TGTGCCAGTAGTATTGGCATGTGGGGGGCTAACACCGGGGAGCTGTTTTTT.